This entry concerns a single TCR beta chain. This clonotype was recorded only once. What this receptor recognizes is not known. Qualities for individual bases were not recorded, and no much larger clone is one base off. Evidence from a single read is weak. The CDR3 covers 15 residues, taking in both the cysteine and the phenylalanine. The DNA shown is the 45-base CDR3, in frame from base 1. The germline V and J ends show losses of 4 bases and 2 bases respectively, and no gene match explains 7 bases of the junction. The germline V gene gives CDR1 as SGHDN and CDR2 as FVKESK. This entry is derived from a study of response to subunit inactivated influenza vaccine listed by TCRdb under 2018. About the study as a whole: The study used deep quantitative T cell receptor repertoire profiling to track responses to a trivalent subunit inactivated influenza vaccine.

Library prep was done by RT-PCR. Sequencer: Illumina HiSeq 2500. TCRdb reprocessing: public reads trimmed at Q25 with fastp, clones called with MiXCR, in-frame beta chains kept. Entries are consolidated by CDR3 protein sequence, retaining the most common genes and DNA. The table for this sample lists roughly 500,000 distinct CDR3 sequences; 25% of them were counted only once. In total, the top ten clones hold about 1.9% of the sample. The study at large found these results: The authors proposed that each seasonal influenza vaccination may bring in only a limited number of new T cells.

The sequenced sample was CD4+ T cells sorted from PBMCs, obtained 5 days after vaccination. The receptor comes from a man in his forties or fifties who received an inactivated influenza vaccine. Donor details come from another sample of the same person, matched by shared clones. The chain couples TRBV14 to TRBJ2-7; TRBD1 aligns with 8 central bases. DNA sequence: TGTGCCAGCAGCCCCCTGGACAGGGAAGCCTACGAGCAGTACTTC. Translated, this gives CASSPLDREAYEQYF.